Shown below are 15 T cell receptor beta chains from a single sample sequenced in a study of blood T cells in healthy people across ages. With a J-beta primer mix and a sample-barcoded 5' primer, a second PCR ran roughly 6 to 11 cycles. TCRdb fed the 5' RACE reads into MiXCR, producing one record per CDR3 protein. The sample shows 780,000 or so distinct CDR3 sequences, roughly 53% of them seen only once. The sample taken for sequencing was blood. These receptors originate from an elderly man in good health.

The V call is TRBV7-2, the J call TRBJ2-3; D is possibly TRBD2 (5 bases). This CDR3 spans 15 amino acids. V was pared by 4 bases and J by 3 bases, with 14 bases between. Germline assignment: CDR1 SGHTA and CDR2 FQGNSA. The CDR3 bases are TGTGCCAGCAGCTCGACCAGACTAAGAACAGATACGCAGTATTTT. Its translation is CASSSTRLRTDTQYF.

The V and J genes are TRBV20-1 and TRBJ2-4; TRBD2 matches 8 bases. From germline, CDR1 is DFQATT and CDR2 SNEGSKA (reference sequence). V was pared by 2 bases and J by 2 bases, with 8 bases of the junction left unmatched. The CDR3 runs to 16 residues. The DNA of the CDR3 is TGCAGTGCTAGAACCCGAGCGGGAGATTCCAAAAACATTCAGTACTTC. Its protein is CSARTRAGDSKNIQYF.

Only a few counts were recorded for this clonotype. The J gene is TRBJ2-7, the V gene TRBV7-9, with 8 bases aligning to TRBD2. Germline lookup yields CDR1 SEHNR and CDR2 FQNEAQ (reference sequence). CDR3 length: 16 amino acids. V shed 5 bases, J shed 1 base, and the junction held 10 bases outside the gene matches. The CDR3 bases are TGTGCCAGCAGCCATAGGGGCGGGAGGCTGTCCTACGAGCAGTACTTC. Translated: CASSHRGGRLSYEQYF.

This rearrangement joins TRBV20-1 to TRBJ2-2; D call uncertain. The CDR3 consists of 13 residues. The V end lost 1 base, the J end lost 0 bases, and 3 bases lay between the germline ends. Germline CDR1 DFQATT, CDR2 SNEGSKA (reference sequence). Here the CDR3 reads CSARGSNTGELFF. As DNA, the CDR3 is TGCAGTGCTAGAGGGTCGAACACCGGGGAGCTGTTTTTT.

This clonotype was found a few times. J is TRBJ2-4 and V is TRBV10-3, with TRBD2 matching over 13 bases. Germline CDR1 and CDR2: ENHRY and SYGVKD. The J segment lost 1 base and the V segment lost 2 bases, leaving 5 bases of the junction unmatched. CDR3 length equals 18 residues. The CDR3 nucleotides read TGTGCCATCAGTGAGCCGGGACTAGCGGGATCGGCCAAAAACATTCAGTACTTC. Protein sequence: CAISEPGLAGSAKNIQYF.

The rearrangement uses TRBV20-1 and TRBJ2-3; 9 bases align to TRBD2. The CDR3 has 18 residues. J lost 3 bases, V lost 1 base, and 14 bases had no gene match. Germline V gene lookup returns CDR1 DFQATT and CDR2 SNEGSKA (reference sequence). DNA for the CDR3: TGCAGTGCTAGAGTTTCAAGAGTGGCGGGAGGGCCGACAGATACGCAGTATTTT. Protein sequence: CSARVSRVAGGPTDTQYF.

This clonotype was found many times. For the CDR3, the DNA is TGCGCCAGCAGAATTGGGAGAGGGCCAGGGGAGACCCAGTACTTC. Protein sequence: CASRIGRGPGETQYF. The chain combines TRBV5-1 with TRBJ2-5, with D perhaps being TRBD1 or TRBD2 (5 bases each). CDR3 length equals 15 residues. Trimming shortened V by 5 bases and J by 5 bases, and 19 bases separated the two germline ends. CDR1 is SGHRS, CDR2 YFSETQ, per germline.

This clonotype turned up a few times. This chain links TRBV30 with TRBJ2-1; no reliable D call. In germline, CDR1 is GTSNPN, CDR2 SVGIG (reference sequence). Trimming shortened V by 2 bases and J by 10 bases, and 9 bases separated the two germline ends. The length of the CDR3 is 11 residues. DNA for the CDR3: TGTGCCTGGAGTACAGCGCTAGAGCAGTTCTTC. Protein product: CAWSTALEQFF. Full variable domain (remainder filled in from reference TRBV30 and TRBJ2-1): SQTIHQWPATLVQPVGSPLSLECTVEGTSNPNLYWYRQAAGRGLQLLFYSVGIGQISSEVPQNLSASRPQDRQFILSSKKLLLSDSGFYLCAWSTALEQFFGPGTRLTVL.

V usage is TRBV11-2 and J usage is TRBJ2-7; 8 bases match TRBD1. Germline V lookup: CDR1 SGHAT, CDR2 FQNNGV. CDR3 size: 13 residues. After removal of 2 bases from V and 6 bases from J, the junction contained 3 bases not matched to a gene. The CDR3 reads CASSLWTGTEQYF. The CDR3 DNA reads TGTGCCAGCAGCTTATGGACAGGGACCGAGCAGTACTTC.

This clonotype was counted between two and nine times. The CDR3 spells CASSDPGLAGGYEQYF. For the CDR3, the DNA is TGCGCCAGCAGTGACCCGGGACTAGCGGGAGGGTACGAGCAGTACTTC. The rearrangement uses TRBV10-2 and TRBJ2-7, with TRBD2 identical over 16 bases. Unmatched junction bases numbered 3, after V lost 3 bases and J lost 4 bases. Germline V gene sequence: CDR1 WSHSY, CDR2 SAAADI. This CDR3 contains 16 residues.

This clonotype occurred a few times. This rearrangement joins TRBV4-1 to TRBJ1-6; D is undetermined. This CDR3 is 15 amino acids long. In germline, CDR1 is MGHRA, CDR2 YSYEKL. The V end lost 4 bases, the J end lost 6 bases, and 13 bases lay between the germline ends. In DNA form, the CDR3 reads TGCGCCAGCAGCCTCACCCCAGGTGGTAATTCACCCCTCCACTTT. Encoded protein: CASSLTPGGNSPLHF.

The chain joins TRBV12-3 or TRBV12-4 to TRBJ2-5; TRBD1 is a possible D gene (6 bases). This CDR3 is built from 14 residues. The V end was cut by 5 bases, the J end by 3 bases, with 13 bases between. The CDR3 DNA reads TGTGCCAGCAGTCCCCCCGCAGGGGAAGAGACCCAGTACTTC. Translating gives CASSPPAGEETQYF.

The chain carries TRBV13 and TRBJ1-3; possibly TRBD1 for D (5 bases). Germline lookup yields CDR1 PRHDT and CDR2 FYEKMQ (reference sequence). V dropped 5 bases and J dropped 4 bases, with 21 bases sitting between them. The CDR3 extends over 17 amino acids. For the CDR3, the DNA is TGTGCCAGCAGCACATTACCCTCAGGGCTAGCCGGAAACACCATATATTTT. Translation gives CASSTLPSGLAGNTIYF. The full variable domain, in which reference TRBV13 and TRBJ1-3 provide the parts outside the CDR3, is AAGVIQSPRHLIKEKRETATLKCYPIPRHDTVYWYQQGPGQDPQFLISFYEKMQSDKGSIPDRFSAQQFSDYHSELNMSSLELGDSALYFCASSTLPSGLAGNTIYFGEGSWLTVV.

The chain joins TRBV5-6 to TRBJ2-7, with 8 bases identical to TRBD2. V lost 4 bases and J lost 6; bases outside the gene matches: 12. Per germline, CDR1 SGHDT and CDR2 YYEEEE. The CDR3 length is 15 residues. The chain's CDR3 is CASSGRGLAIAEQYF. CDR3 sequence (DNA): TGTGCCAGCAGCGGCCGAGGACTAGCTATCGCCGAGCAGTACTTC.

This chain links TRBV12-3 or TRBV12-4 with TRBJ2-5; possible D gene TRBD2, 5 bases. V lost 3 bases and J 11 bases, leaving 19 bases between the germline ends. The CDR3 is made up of 14 amino acids. The CDR3 sequence: CASSFGLAVNEQYF. CDR3 nucleotides: TGTGCCAGCAGTTTTGGGCTAGCTGTCAATGAGCAGTACTTC.